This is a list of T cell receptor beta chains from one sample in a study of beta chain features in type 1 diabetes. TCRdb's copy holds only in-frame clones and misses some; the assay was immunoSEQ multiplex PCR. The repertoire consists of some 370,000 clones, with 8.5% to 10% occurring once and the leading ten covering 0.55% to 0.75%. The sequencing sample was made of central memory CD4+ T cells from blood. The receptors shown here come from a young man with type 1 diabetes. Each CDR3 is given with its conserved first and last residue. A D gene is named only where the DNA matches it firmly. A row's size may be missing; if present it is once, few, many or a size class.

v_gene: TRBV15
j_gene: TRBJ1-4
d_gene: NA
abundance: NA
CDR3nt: TGTGCCACCAGCAGAGGACGTGAAAAACTGTTTTTT
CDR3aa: CATSRGREKLFF

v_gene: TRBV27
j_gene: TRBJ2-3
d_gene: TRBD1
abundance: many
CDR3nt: TGTGCCAGCAGTCCGAGAGGGACAGGCGGCACAGATACGCAGTATTTT
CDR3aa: CASSPRGTGGTDTQYF

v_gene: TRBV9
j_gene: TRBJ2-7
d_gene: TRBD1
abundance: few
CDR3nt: TGTGCCAGCAGCGTAAGTGGGACAGCCTCCTACGAGCAGTACTTC
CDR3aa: CASSVSGTASYEQYF

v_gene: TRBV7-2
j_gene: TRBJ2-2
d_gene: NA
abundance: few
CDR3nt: TGTGCCAGCAGCCTATTCTCCGCAGGAGCGAACACCGGGGAGCTGTTTTTT
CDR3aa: CASSLFSAGANTGELFF

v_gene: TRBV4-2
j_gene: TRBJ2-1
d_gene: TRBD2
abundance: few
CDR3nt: TGTGCCAGCAGCTCCAGGACTAGCGGGAACAATGAGCAGTTCTTC
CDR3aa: CASSSRTSGNNEQFF

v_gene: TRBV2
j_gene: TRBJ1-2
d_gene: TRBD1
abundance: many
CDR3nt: TGTGCCAGCAGTAATACCGACGGGACAGGGAATAATGGCTACACCTTC
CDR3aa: CASSNTDGTGNNGYTF

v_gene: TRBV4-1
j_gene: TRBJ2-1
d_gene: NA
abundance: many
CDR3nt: TGCGCCAGCAGCCAGCCCGATGGCTCCTACAATGAGCAGTTCTTC
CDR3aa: CASSQPDGSYNEQFF

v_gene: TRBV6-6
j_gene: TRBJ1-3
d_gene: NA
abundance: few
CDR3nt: TGTGCCAGCAGTATTCCGGGATCTGGAAACACCATATATTTT
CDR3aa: CASSIPGSGNTIYF

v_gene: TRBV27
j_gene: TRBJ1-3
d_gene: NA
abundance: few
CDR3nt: TGTGCCAGCAGTTTATACAGAGGAAACACCATATATTTT
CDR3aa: CASSLYRGNTIYF

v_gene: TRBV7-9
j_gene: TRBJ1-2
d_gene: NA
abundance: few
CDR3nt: TGTGCCAGCAGCTTGAACGCTCCGGGCTATGGCTACACCTTC
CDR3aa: CASSLNAPGYGYTF

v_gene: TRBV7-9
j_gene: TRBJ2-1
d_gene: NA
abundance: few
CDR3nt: TGTGCCAGCAGCTTAGCACCAGCGAGCGATGAGCAGTTCTTC
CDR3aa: CASSLAPASDEQFF

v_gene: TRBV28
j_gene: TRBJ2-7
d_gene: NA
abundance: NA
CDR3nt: TGTGCCAGCAGTTCGGAGACAGGAACCTACGAGCAGTACTTC
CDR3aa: CASSSETGTYEQYF

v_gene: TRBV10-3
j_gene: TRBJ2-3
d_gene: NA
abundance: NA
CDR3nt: TGTGCCATCCGGGGTCGGGGTACGGGGGGCGCAGATACGCAGTATTTT
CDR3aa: CAIRGRGTGGADTQYF

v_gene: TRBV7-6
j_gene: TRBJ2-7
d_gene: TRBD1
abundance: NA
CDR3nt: TGTGCCAGCAGCCAAACGGGACAGGGTAACGACGAGCAGTACTTC
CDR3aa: CASSQTGQGNDEQYF

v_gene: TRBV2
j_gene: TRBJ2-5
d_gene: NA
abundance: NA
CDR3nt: TGTGCCGGGACGCGGGCCGGTGGGGACCCCCAGTACTTC
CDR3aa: CAGTRAGGDPQYF

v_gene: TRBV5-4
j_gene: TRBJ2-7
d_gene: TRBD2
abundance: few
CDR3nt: TGTGCCAGCAGCTCCCTGGGGGGAGGGCCGGGTGAGCAGTACTTC
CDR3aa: CASSSLGGGPGEQYF

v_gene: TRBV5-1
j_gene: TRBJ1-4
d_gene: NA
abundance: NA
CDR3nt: TGCGCCAGCAGCTTGGCGGTCGGCTCCCCGGGTGAAAAACTGTTTTTT
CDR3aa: CASSLAVGSPGEKLFF

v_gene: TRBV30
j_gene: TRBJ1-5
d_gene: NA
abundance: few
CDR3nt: TGTGCCTGGAGCGACGGACGGGTGAATCAGCCCCAGCATTTT
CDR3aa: CAWSDGRVNQPQHF

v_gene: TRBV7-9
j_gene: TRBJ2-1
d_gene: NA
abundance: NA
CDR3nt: TGTGCCAGCAGCTCACAGGACAATGAGCAGTTCTTC
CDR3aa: CASSSQDNEQFF

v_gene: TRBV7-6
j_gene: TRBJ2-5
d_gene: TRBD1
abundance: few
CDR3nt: TGTGCCAGCAGCTTATTCGGACAGGGAGAAGAGACCCAGTACTTC
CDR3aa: CASSLFGQGEETQYF

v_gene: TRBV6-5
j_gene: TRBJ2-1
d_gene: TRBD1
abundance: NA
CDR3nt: TGTGCCACCAGACAGGGGGTCTACAATGAGCAGTTCTTC
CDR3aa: CATRQGVYNEQFF

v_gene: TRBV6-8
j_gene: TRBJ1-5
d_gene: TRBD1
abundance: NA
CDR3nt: TGTGCCAGCAGTTCAAGAGACAGGGAGAATCAGCCCCAGCATTTT
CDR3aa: CASSSRDRENQPQHF

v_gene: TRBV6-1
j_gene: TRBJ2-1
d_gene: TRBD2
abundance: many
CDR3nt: TGTGCCAGCAGTGCACGGGGGAGGGACAATGAGCAGTTCTTC
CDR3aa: CASSARGRDNEQFF

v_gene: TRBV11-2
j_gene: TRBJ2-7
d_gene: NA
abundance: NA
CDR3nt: TGTGCCAGCAGCCCCGCTCGGAGTTTGTACGAGCAGTACTTC
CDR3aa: CASSPARSLYEQYF

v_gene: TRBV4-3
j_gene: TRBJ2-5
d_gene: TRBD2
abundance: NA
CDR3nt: TGCGCCAGCAGCCAGCGGGAGTTCGAAGAGACCCAGTACTTC
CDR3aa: CASSQREFEETQYF

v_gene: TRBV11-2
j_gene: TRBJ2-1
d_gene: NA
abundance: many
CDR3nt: TGTGCCAGCAGTTTCTTCGGAGGGGACAATGAGCAGTTCTTC
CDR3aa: CASSFFGGDNEQFF

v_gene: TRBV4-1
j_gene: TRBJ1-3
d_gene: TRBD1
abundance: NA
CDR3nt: TGCGCCAGCAGCCGGGGCGGACAGGGGATTAGAAACACCATATATTTT
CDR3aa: CASSRGGQGIRNTIYF

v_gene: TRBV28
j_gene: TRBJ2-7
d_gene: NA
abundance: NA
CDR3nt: TGTGCCAGCAAAACAGGGTCCGAGCAGTACTTC
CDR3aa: CASKTGSEQYF

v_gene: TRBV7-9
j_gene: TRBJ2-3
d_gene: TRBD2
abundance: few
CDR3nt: TGTGCCAGCAGATTAGCGGGAGGGTTCACAGATACGCAGTATTTT
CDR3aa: CASRLAGGFTDTQYF

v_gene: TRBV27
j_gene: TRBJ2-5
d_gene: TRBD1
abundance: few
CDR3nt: TGTGCCAGCGGCTCAACTCCAGGGGGCGCCGGGTGGGAGACCCAGTACTTC
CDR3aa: CASGSTPGGAGWETQYF

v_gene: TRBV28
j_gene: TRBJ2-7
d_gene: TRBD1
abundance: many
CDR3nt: TGTGCCAGCCTCCCGGGACAGGGGGCCCACGAGCAGTACTTC
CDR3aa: CASLPGQGAHEQYF

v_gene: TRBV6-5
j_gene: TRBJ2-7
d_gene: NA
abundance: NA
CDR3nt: TGTGCCAGCCGGCGGGATGAATCCTACGAGCAGTACTTC
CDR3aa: CASRRDESYEQYF

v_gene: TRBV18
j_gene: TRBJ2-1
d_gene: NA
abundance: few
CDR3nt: TGTGCCAGCTCACCAAATGACCCCTATTTGAGGAATGAGCAGTTCTTC
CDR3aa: CASSPNDPYLRNEQFF